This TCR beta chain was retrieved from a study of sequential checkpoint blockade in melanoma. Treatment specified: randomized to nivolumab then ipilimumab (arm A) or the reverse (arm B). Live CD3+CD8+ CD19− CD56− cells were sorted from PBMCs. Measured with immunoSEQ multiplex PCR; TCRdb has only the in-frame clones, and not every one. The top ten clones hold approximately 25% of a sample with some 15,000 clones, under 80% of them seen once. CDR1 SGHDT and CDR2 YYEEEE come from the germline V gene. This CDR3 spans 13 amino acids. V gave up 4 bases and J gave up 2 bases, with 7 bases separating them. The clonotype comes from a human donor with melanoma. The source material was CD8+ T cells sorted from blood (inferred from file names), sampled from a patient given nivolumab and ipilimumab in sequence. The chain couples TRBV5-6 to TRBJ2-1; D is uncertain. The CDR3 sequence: CASSPVTYNEQFF. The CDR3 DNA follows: TGTGCCAGCAGCCCTGTTACCTACAATGAGCAGTTCTTC.